This T cell receptor beta chain derives from a study of cytomegalovirus exposure and HLA in healthy donors. On the study more broadly: Sequencing of about 179 million T cells in an earlier analysis found 95 million to 120 million unique TCR beta sequences. Study-wide results and caveats: In an earlier analysis, most TCR beta V segments were productive about 87% or about 30% of the time. There were several of the most significant clusters that appeared linked to common viral pathogens in a later analysis.

The CDR3 is 15 residues long. In nominal health when sampled, donors likely had unrecorded immune exposures nonetheless. As to this clone: Its antigen is currently unknown.

This PCR relied on a set of 60 Vbeta primers and 13 Jbeta primers. TCRdb's table, derived via immunoSEQ multiplex PCR, lists solely in-frame clones and lacks some. The sample has approximately 100,000 clones, 65% to 85% seen once. Sequenced sample: PBMCs. The genes are TRBV21-1 and TRBJ2-7; the table's D call TRBD2 went unverified against the DNA. TRBV21-1 is tagged as a pseudogene. This receptor was identified in a woman aged 35 to 49 in good health and CMV-seronegative. The CDR3, as DNA: TGTGCCAGCAGCACCCTAGCGGGGGGTGCCTACGAGCAGTACTTC. It encodes CASSTLAGGAYEQYF.